This TCR beta chain was sequenced for a study of identical twins. The study, taken as a whole, reports: Part of the zero-insertion signal could reflect confounding by invariant MAIT and iNKT cells.

Turning to this clonotype: Its antigen is not identified.

TCRdb fed the 5' RACE reads into MiXCR, producing one record per CDR3 protein. The table lists 1.5 million to 2 million distinct CDR3 sequences, about 30% of them singletons. The CDR3 has 14 amino acids. The germline V gene has CDR1 LGHDT and CDR2 YNNKEL (reference sequence). The chain carries TRBV3-1 and TRBJ2-1; 7 bases map to TRBD2. The end of the DNA aligns better with TRBJ2-7, so the J call may be wrong. The specimen sequenced was cord blood. The receptor comes from a newborn girl in good health. CDR3 region: CASSQGLANNEQYF. CDR3 nucleotide sequence: TGTGCCAGCAGCCAAGGACTAGCCAACAATGAGCAGTACTTC.